This T cell receptor beta chain emerged from a study of shared clonotypes between healthy human individuals. The CDR3 runs 16 residues. Germline loops: CDR1 SGHDT, CDR2 YYEEEE. V was shortened by 1 base and J by 5 bases, with 18 bases between the two germline ends. Worth noting for this clone: Its antigen remains unidentified.

The study, taken as a whole, reports: Generation of non-shared clonotypes was less probable than generation of clonotypes shared by all four donors.

Execution of the assay was at deep level. Assay: immunoSEQ multiplex PCR; the TCRdb copy retains only in-frame clones and omits some. Of around 370,000 clones in the sample, 90% to 97% were seen once. Only Caucasian adults living in Nashville, Tennessee served as donors. CCR7-negative CD45RA+ TemRA cells were pooled with CD45RO+ cells for CD8 memory. The sequence was obtained from a man younger than 40 in good health. Sample: memory CD8+ T cells sorted from blood. Indicated subset: CD45RO+ cells pooled with CCR7-negative TemRA cells. The gene calls are TRBV5-6 and TRBJ1-2; TRBD1 is a possible D gene (5 bases). The CDR3 nucleotides read TGTGCCAGCAGCTTGTCGCCCCAGGGCGGGGGGTATGGCTACACCTTC. Its protein is CASSLSPQGGGYGYTF.